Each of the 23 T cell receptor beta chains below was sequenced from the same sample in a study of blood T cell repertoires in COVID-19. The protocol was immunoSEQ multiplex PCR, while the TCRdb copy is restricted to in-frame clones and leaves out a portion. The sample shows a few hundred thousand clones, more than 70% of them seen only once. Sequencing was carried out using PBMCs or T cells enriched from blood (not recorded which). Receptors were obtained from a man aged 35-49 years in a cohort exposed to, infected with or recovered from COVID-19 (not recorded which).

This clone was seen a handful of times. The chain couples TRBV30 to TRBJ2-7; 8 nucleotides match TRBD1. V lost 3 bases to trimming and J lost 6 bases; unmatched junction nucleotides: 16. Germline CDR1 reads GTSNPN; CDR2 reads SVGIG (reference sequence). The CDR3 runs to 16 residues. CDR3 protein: CAWRDLDGQGTGEQYF. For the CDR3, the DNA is TGTGCCTGGAGGGACCTAGACGGACAGGGAACCGGCGAGCAGTACTTC.

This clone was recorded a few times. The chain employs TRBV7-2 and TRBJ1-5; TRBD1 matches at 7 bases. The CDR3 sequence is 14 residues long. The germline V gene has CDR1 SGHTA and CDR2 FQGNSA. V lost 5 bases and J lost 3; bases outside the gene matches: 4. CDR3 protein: CASSPGGFNQPQHF. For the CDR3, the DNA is TGTGCCAGCAGCCCAGGGGGTTTCAATCAGCCCCAGCATTTT.

CDR3 in DNA: TGTGCCAGCAGCAGGGACAGGGGCAACACTGAAGCTTTCTTT. This sequence encodes CASSRDRGNTEAFF. V and J are TRBV5-8 and TRBJ1-1; 10 bases line up with TRBD1. The CDR3 has 14 amino acids. CDR1 and CDR2 from the germline V gene are SGHTS and YDEGEE. After removal of 4 bases from V and 2 bases from J, the junction contained 2 bases not matched to a gene.

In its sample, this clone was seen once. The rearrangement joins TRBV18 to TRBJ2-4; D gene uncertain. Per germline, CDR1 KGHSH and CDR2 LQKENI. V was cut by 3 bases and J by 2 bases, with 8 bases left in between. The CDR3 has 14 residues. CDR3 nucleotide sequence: TGTGCCAGCTCACCCCCCCTCCCCAAAAACATTCAGTACTTC. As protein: CASSPPLPKNIQYF. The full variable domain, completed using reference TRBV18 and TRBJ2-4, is NAGVMQNPRHLVRRRGQEARLRCSPMKGHSHVYWYRQLPEEGLKFMVYLQKENIIDESGMPKERFSAEFPKEGPSILRIQQVVRGDSAAYFCASSPPLPKNIQYFGAGTRLSVL.

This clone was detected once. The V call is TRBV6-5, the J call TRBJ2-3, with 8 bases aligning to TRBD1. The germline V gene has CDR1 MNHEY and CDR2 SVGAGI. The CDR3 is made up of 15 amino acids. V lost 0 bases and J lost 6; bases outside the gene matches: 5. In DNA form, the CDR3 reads TGTGCCAGCAGTTACTCCGGACAGGGTCCCGATACGCAGTATTTT. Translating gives CASSYSGQGPDTQYF.

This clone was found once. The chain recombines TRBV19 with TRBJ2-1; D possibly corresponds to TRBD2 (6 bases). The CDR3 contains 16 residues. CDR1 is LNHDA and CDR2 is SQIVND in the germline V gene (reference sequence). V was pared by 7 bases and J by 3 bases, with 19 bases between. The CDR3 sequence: CASMFTGGKNYNEQFF. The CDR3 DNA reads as TGTGCCAGTATGTTCACGGGCGGGAAGAACTACAATGAGCAGTTCTTC.

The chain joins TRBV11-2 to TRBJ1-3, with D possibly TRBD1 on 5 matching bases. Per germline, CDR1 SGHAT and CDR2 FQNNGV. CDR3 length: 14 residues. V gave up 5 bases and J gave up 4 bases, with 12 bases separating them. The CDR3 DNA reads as TGTGCCAGCAGCAAGGAGGGGAGCGGAAACACCATATATTTT. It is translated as CASSKEGSGNTIYF.

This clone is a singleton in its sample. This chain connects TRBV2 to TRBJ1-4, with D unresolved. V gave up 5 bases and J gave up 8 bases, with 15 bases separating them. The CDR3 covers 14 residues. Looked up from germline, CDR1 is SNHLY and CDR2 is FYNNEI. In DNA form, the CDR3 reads TGTGCCAGCAGTCTCGGGATCACTAGAGAAAAACTGTTTTTT. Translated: CASSLGITREKLFF.

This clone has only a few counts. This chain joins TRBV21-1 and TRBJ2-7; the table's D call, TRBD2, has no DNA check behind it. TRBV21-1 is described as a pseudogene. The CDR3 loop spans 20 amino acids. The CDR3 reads CASSKGPGQGLSGRNYEQYF. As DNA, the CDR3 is TGTGCCAGCAGCAAAGGACCGGGACAGGGACTTAGCGGGAGGAACTACGAGCAGTACTTC.

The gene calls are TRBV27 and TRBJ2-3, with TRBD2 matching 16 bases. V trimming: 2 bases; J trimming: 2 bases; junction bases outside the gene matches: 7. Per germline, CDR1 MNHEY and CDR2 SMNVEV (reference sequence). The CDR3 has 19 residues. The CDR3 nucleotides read TGTGCCAGCAGTTTAGGATCGGGACTAGCGGGAGGGTACACAGATACGCAGTATTTT. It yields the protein CASSLGSGLAGGYTDTQYF.

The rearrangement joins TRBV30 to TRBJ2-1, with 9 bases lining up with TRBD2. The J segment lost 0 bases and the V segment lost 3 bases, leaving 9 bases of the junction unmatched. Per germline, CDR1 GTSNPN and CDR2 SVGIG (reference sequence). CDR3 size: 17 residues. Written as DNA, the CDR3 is TGTGCCTGGAGAGCGGGTAGCGGGAGATCCTCCTACAATGAGCAGTTCTTC. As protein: CAWRAGSGRSSYNEQFF.

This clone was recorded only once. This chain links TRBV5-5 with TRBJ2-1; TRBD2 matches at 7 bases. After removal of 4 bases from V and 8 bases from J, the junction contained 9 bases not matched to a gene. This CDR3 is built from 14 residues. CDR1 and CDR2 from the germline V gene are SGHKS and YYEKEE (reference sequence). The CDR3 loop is CASSAGLPEYEQFF. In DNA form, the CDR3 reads TGTGCCAGCAGCGCGGGACTACCTGAGTATGAGCAGTTCTTC.

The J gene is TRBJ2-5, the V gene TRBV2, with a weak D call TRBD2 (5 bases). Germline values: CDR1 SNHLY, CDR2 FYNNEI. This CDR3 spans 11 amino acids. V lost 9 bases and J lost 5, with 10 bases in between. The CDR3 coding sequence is TGTGCCAGGGGCCGGGATGAGACCCAGTACTTC. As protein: CARGRDETQYF. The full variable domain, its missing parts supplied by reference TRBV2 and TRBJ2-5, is EPEVTQTPSHQVTQMGQEVILRCVPISNHLYFYWYRQILGQKVEFLVSFYNNEISEKSEIFDDQFSVERPDGSNFTLKIRSTKLEDSAMYFCARGRDETQYFGPGTRLLVL.

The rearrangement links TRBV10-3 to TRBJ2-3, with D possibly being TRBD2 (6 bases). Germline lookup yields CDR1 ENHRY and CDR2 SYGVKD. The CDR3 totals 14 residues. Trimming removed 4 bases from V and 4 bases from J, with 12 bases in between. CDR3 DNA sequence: TGTGCCATCAGTGTGCCCGCTAGCGCAGATACGCAGTATTTT. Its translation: CAISVPASADTQYF.

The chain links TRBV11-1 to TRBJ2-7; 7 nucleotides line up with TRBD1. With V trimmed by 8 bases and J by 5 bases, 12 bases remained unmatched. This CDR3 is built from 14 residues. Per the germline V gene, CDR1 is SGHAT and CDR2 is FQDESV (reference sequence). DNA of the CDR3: TGTGCCAGCTCATTACAACAGGGGCTCCACGAGCAGTACTTC. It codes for CASSLQQGLHEQYF.

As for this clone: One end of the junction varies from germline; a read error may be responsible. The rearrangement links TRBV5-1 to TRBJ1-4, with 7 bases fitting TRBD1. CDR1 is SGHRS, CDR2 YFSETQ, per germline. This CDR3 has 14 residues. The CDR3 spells CASRRGTVNEKLVF. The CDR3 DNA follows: TGCGCCAGCCGCCGAGGGACAGTCAATGAAAAACTGGTTTTT.

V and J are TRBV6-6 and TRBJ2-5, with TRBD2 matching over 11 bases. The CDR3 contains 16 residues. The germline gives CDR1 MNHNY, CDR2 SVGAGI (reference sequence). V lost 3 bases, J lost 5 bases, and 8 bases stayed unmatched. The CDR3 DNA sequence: TGTGCCAGCAGTTATACCCTAGCGGGAGGAGGGGAGACCCAGTACTTC. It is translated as CASSYTLAGGGETQYF.

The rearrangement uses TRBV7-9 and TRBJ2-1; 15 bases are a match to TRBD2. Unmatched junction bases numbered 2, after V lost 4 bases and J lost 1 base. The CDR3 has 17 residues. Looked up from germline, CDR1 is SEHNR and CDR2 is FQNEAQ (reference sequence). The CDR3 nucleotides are TGTGCCAGCAGCTCCGGACTAGCGGGAGGGTCCTACAATGAGCAGTTCTTC. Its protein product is CASSSGLAGGSYNEQFF. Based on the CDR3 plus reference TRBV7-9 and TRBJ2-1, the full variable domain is DTGVSQNPRHKITKRGQNVTFRCDPISEHNRLYWYRQTLGQGPEFLTYFQNEAQLEKSRLLSDRFSAERPKGSFSTLEIQRTEQGDSAMYLCASSSGLAGGSYNEQFFGPGTRLTVL.

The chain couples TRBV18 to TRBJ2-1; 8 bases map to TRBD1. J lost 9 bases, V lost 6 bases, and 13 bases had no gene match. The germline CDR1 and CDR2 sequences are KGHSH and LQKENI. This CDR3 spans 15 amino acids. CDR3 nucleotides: TGTGCCAGCTCCCGAGGACAGGGAGGACTTGGTGAGCAGTTCTTC. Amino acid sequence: CASSRGQGGLGEQFF.

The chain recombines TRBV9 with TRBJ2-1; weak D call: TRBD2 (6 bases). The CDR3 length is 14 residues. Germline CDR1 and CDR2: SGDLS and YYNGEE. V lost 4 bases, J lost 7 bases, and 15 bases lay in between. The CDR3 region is CASSPRLEGNEQFF. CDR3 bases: TGTGCCAGCAGCCCCAGACTAGAGGGGAATGAGCAGTTCTTC.

CDR3 nucleotide sequence: TGTGCCAGCAGACCACAGGGACTGAACACTGAAGCTTTCTTT. Residues: CASRPQGLNTEAFF. The chain has TRBV6-5 and TRBJ1-1; the D gene is possibly TRBD1 (6 bases). The CDR3 spans 14 residues. V lost 6 bases and J 0 bases, leaving 11 bases between the germline ends. CDR1 and CDR2 (germline): MNHEY, SVGAGI.

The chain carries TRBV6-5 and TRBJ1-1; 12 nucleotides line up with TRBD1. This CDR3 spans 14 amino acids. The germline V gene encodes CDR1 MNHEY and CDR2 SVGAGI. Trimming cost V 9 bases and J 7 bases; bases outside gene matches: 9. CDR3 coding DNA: TGTGCCAGTATCCGGGACAGGGGGCTGGGTGAAGCTTTCTTT. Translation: CASIRDRGLGEAFF.

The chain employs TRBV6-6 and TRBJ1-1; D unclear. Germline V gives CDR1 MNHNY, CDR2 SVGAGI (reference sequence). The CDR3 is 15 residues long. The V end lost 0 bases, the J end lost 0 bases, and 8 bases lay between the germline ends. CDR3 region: CASSYSGRLNTEAFF. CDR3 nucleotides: TGTGCCAGCAGTTACTCGGGCCGGCTGAACACTGAAGCTTTCTTT.